This T cell receptor beta chain was observed in a study of memory CD4+ T cells and cytomegalovirus serostatus. Sequencing was performed with immunoSEQ multiplex PCR; in TCRdb, only in-frame clones are kept and a portion is missing. The data contain about 82,000 clones, 65% to 85% of them seen just once; the ten biggest clones take up around 0.78%. The study's findings and limits: A US-trained random forest predicted CMV serostatus with median AUC around 0.9.

Worth noting for this clone: Its matching antigen is unknown.

Single viable CD3+CD4+CD8-CD45RO+ cells were sorted as the memory CD4+ T cells. Positive selection with CD4 microbeads enriched total CD4+ T cells. The clonotype originates from an adult in good health and CMV-seronegative. The sample consisted of memory CD4+ T cells from blood.

CDR3 in amino acids: CASSLRRGVYNEQFF. CDR3 coding DNA: TGTGCCAGCAGTTTACGGCGGGGGGTTTACAATGAGCAGTTCTTC. The rearrangement uses TRBV28 and TRBJ2-1; the match to TRBD2 covers 8 bases. CDR3 size: 15 residues. CDR1 and CDR2 (germline): MDHEN, SYDVKM. Losses at the gene ends were 2 bases for V and 4 bases for J; bases not matched to a gene: 4.